This T cell receptor (beta chain) came from a study of breast tumors, draining lymph nodes, adjacent tissues. Study-level points and caveats: Compared with basal-like, luminal-like tumors shared significantly more repertoire with nontumor tissue. Tumor repertoires ranked between lymph nodes and nontumor tissue in diversity, with V and J gene preferences. Data only fit, rather than demonstrated, lymph node origin of most tumor T cells.

In TCRdb, the multiplex PCR reads were re-called with MiXCR into one record per CDR3 protein. Of about 16,000 distinct CDR3 sequences in the sample, just under 45% were seen once. This clonotype was observed many times. Its antigen remains unidentified. A clone one base away is much larger, so this may be a read error. Per the germline V gene, CDR1 is SGHDT and CDR2 is YYEEEE. The length of the CDR3 is 14 residues. Trimming took 5 bases from V and 5 from J, leaving 16 bases between them. The receptor was derived from a female donor with breast cancer. Some clones in this sample may be carry-over from other donors' samples. V and J are TRBV5-6 and TRBJ1-2; no firm D call. What was sequenced was tumor-adjacent breast tissue. In DNA form, the CDR3 reads TGTGCCAGCAGTCGAAGTGACACTCGGTATGGCTACACCTTC. Translation gives CASSRSDTRYGYTF.